These 9 T cell receptor beta chains share one sample of origin, sequenced in a study of blood T cell repertoires in COVID-19. Libraries were prepared by immunoSEQ multiplex PCR; TCRdb keeps only in-frame clonotypes and omits some of them. The sample records 300,000 to 400,000 clones, approximately 90% being singletons. The sequenced sample was PBMCs or T cells enriched from blood (not recorded which). The receptor source for this set is a man aged 18 to 30 who had recovered from COVID-19.

The CDR3 region has the DNA TGTGCCAGCAGCTACCACACCGGGACTACTCCCTTTAACTATGGCTACACCTTC. Translating it yields CASSYHTGTTPFNYGYTF. The V gene is TRBV5-6, the J gene TRBJ1-2, with a weak D call TRBD1 (5 bases). The V end was cut by 3 bases, the J end by 1 base, with 22 bases between. Germline values: CDR1 SGHDT, CDR2 YYEEEE. This CDR3 comprises 18 residues. Supplemented by reference TRBV5-6 and TRBJ1-2, the full variable domain reads DAGVTQSPTHLIKTRGQQVTLRCSPKSGHDTVSWYQQALGQGPQFIFQYYEEEERQRGNFPDRFSGHQFPNYSSELNVNALLLGDSALYLCASSYHTGTTPFNYGYTFGSGTRLTVV.

J is TRBJ1-3 and V is TRBV30; the match to TRBD1 covers 7 bases. Trimming at V came to 2 bases and at J to 0 bases, leaving 4 bases not matched to a gene. Germline V CDR1 and CDR2: GTSNPN, SVGIG (reference sequence). The CDR3 length is 15 residues. CDR3 protein: CAWSRDSTSGNTIYF. The CDR3 DNA reads as TGTGCCTGGAGTCGGGACAGCACCTCTGGAAACACCATATATTTT.

V is TRBV11-1 and J is TRBJ1-1, with 8 bases fitting TRBD1. The CDR3 consists of 15 residues. CDR1 and CDR2 from the germline V gene are SGHAT and FQDESV (reference sequence). Losses at the gene ends were 4 bases for V and 4 bases for J; bases not matched to a gene: 8. The CDR3 DNA sequence: TGTGCCAGCAGCTCGACCCAGGGGGCCGGCACTGAAGCTTTCTTT. It encodes CASSSTQGAGTEAFF.

V usage is TRBV29-1 and J usage is TRBJ1-2; D call uncertain. The CDR3 contains 14 residues. The V end lost 0 bases, the J end lost 1 base, and 9 bases lay between the germline ends. Germline assignment: CDR1 SQVTM and CDR2 ANQGSEA. This chain's CDR3 is CSVEDRSYNYGYTF. The CDR3 DNA reads as TGCAGCGTTGAAGATCGTTCCTATAACTATGGCTACACCTTC.

The chain joins TRBV27 to TRBJ1-6; 8 positions agree with TRBD1. The V segment lost 8 bases and the J segment 9 bases; nucleotides outside the gene matches: 9. Per the germline V gene, CDR1 is MNHEY and CDR2 is SMNVEV (reference sequence). There are 14 residues in the CDR3. The CDR3 sequence is CASSQDRDGSPLHF. The CDR3 region has the DNA TGTGCCAGCTCTCAGGACAGGGATGGTTCACCCCTCCACTTT.

The J gene is TRBJ1-2, the V gene TRBV19; the match to TRBD1 covers 10 bases. The CDR3 has 14 amino acids. V trimming: 6 bases; J trimming: 9 bases; junction bases outside the gene matches: 10. Germline V gene data show CDR1 as LNHDA and CDR2 as SQIVND (reference sequence). Here the CDR3 DNA reads TGTGCCAGTAGGGAGACAGGGGGCTTGCGTAGCTACACCTTC. Residues: CASRETGGLRSYTF.

The chain carries TRBV5-1 and TRBJ2-1; TRBD1 aligns across 10 bases. Germline trimming cut 4 bases from V and 0 bases from J; bases unmatched to any gene: 13. The germline CDR1 and CDR2 sequences are SGHRS and YFSETQ. This CDR3 has 19 amino acids. The CDR3 sequence: CASSVRTGQGMSSYNEQFF. The CDR3, as DNA: TGCGCCAGCAGCGTGAGAACGGGACAGGGGATGAGCTCCTACAATGAGCAGTTCTTC. Variable domain in full (rest from reference TRBV5-1 and TRBJ2-1): KAGVTQTPRYLIKTRGQQVTLSCSPISGHRSVSWYQQTPGQGLQFLFEYFSETQRNKGNFPGRFSGRQFSNSRSEMNVSTLELGDSALYLCASSVRTGQGMSSYNEQFFGPGTRLTVL.

V and J are TRBV3-1 (or the pseudogene TRBV3-2) and TRBJ2-1; TRBD1 matches at 8 bases. The CDR3 runs to 18 residues. From germline, CDR1 is LGHDT and CDR2 YNNKEL (reference sequence). Trimming took 2 bases from V and 0 from J; bases not matched to a gene: 9. The CDR3 sequence is CASSQRTRGQGSYNEQFF. CDR3 coding DNA: TGTGCCAGCAGCCAACGCACCAGGGGGCAGGGCTCCTACAATGAGCAGTTCTTC.

The chain combines TRBV28 with TRBJ1-4, with TRBD1 matching over 7 bases. The V segment lost 7 bases and the J segment 8 bases; nucleotides outside the gene matches: 10. The CDR3 spans 14 residues. Germline V CDR1 and CDR2: MDHEN, SYDVKM. The CDR3 here is CASTSTGISEKLFF. The CDR3, as DNA: TGTGCCAGCACCTCGACAGGGATAAGCGAAAAACTGTTTTTT. The full variable domain, completed using reference TRBV28 and TRBJ1-4, is DVKVTQSSRYLVKRTGEKVFLECVQDMDHENMFWYRQDPGLGLRLIYFSYDVKMKEKGDIPEGYSVSREKKERFSLILESASTNQTSMYLCASTSTGISEKLFFGSGTQLSVL.